A single sample gave rise to the 10 T cell receptor beta chains below, sequenced in a study of technical replicates of blood from several donors. Sequencing used immunoSEQ multiplex PCR; TCRdb keeps in-frame clones, though not all of them. The sample yields tens of thousands of clones, over 75% seen once. The sequenced sample consisted of PBMCs. The receptors stem from a human donor in good health. Some clones in this sample may be carry-over from other donors' samples.

The chain is built from TRBV4-3 and TRBJ2-7; 9 bases are shared with TRBD1. The germline CDR1 and CDR2 sequences are LGHNA and YSLEER. CDR3 length: 16 amino acids. J gave up 5 bases and V 3 bases, and 11 bases lay outside the gene matches. In DNA, the CDR3 is TGCGCCAGCAGCCAGGACGTGGGGACAGGGTATGACGAGCAGTACTTC. It codes for CASSQDVGTGYDEQYF.

V and J are TRBV4-1 and TRBJ2-1, with D possibly TRBD2 on 6 matching bases. V was pared by 4 bases and J by 6 bases, with 16 bases between. The CDR3 is 15 amino acids. Germline V gene lookup returns CDR1 MGHRA and CDR2 YSYEKL. The CDR3 is CASSPGTGPFNEQFF. DNA of the CDR3: TGCGCCAGCAGCCCTGGGACTGGACCTTTCAATGAGCAGTTCTTC.

The CDR3 coding sequence is TGTGCCAGCGGCGCTAGCGGAGGCAATGAGCAGTTCTTC. As protein: CASGASGGNEQFF. The V and J genes are TRBV6-5 and TRBJ2-1; 7 bases line up with TRBD2. This CDR3 contains 13 residues. Germline V lookup: CDR1 MNHEY, CDR2 SVGAGI. The trim removed 8 bases at V and 6 bases at J, leaving 7 bases unmatched.

This chain uses TRBV11-2 with TRBJ1-2; D is uncertain. The germline V gene encodes CDR1 SGHAT and CDR2 FQNNGV. Deletions cut 3 bases from V and 6 bases from J, with 14 bases between. This CDR3 is 14 amino acids long. The CDR3 is CASSFIESPNGYTF. As DNA, the CDR3 is TGTGCCAGCAGCTTCATTGAGTCCCCAAATGGCTACACCTTC.

Of note for this clone: Other DNA sequences in this specimen translate into the identical CDR3. This rearrangement joins TRBV27 to TRBJ2-1; 7 bases align to TRBD2. Trimming removed 6 bases from V and 5 bases from J; junction bases left unmatched: 1. Germline V CDR1 and CDR2: MNHEY, SMNVEV (reference sequence). This CDR3 spans 12 amino acids. The CDR3 coding sequence is TGTGCCAGCAGCGGGACTAACAATGAGCAGTTCTTC. Amino acids: CASSGTNNEQFF.

The chain joins TRBV6-1 to TRBJ2-7, with TRBD2 matching 11 bases. The CDR3 totals 16 residues. Germline trimming cut 4 bases from V and 1 base from J; bases unmatched to any gene: 6. CDR1 MNHNS and CDR2 SASEGT come from the germline V gene. As DNA, the CDR3 is TGTGCCAGCAGTGCAACCGGGACTAGCGGTTCCTACGAGCAGTACTTC. Translated: CASSATGTSGSYEQYF.

This sequence joins TRBV7-9 and TRBJ1-1; 7 bases fit TRBD1. Germline V gene lookup returns CDR1 SEHNR and CDR2 FQNEAQ (reference sequence). This CDR3 has 16 residues. V lost 1 base, J lost 1 base, and 6 bases stayed unmatched. The CDR3 bases are TGTGCCAGCAGCTTAGATGTTAGGGGGCCGAACACTGAAGCTTTCTTT. Residues: CASSLDVRGPNTEAFF.

This sequence joins TRBV9 and TRBJ2-3; 8 positions match TRBD2. The trim removed 1 base at V and 4 bases at J, leaving 5 bases unmatched. Per germline, CDR1 SGDLS and CDR2 YYNGEE. The CDR3 has 15 amino acids. The CDR3 loop is CASSVLSGSADTQYF. The CDR3 bases are TGTGCCAGCAGCGTACTCAGCGGGAGTGCAGATACGCAGTATTTT.

This sequence joins TRBV18 and TRBJ2-2; 7 bases agree with TRBD2. The CDR3 covers 17 residues. J gave up 5 bases and V 0 bases, and 9 bases lay outside the gene matches. The germline CDR1 and CDR2 sequences are KGHSH and LQKENI. This CDR3 is CASSPPSYGGNTGELFF. Written as DNA, the CDR3 is TGTGCCAGCTCACCACCTTCCTACGGGGGGAATACCGGGGAGCTGTTTTTT.

V and J are TRBV19 and TRBJ1-1, with 8 nucleotides matching TRBD1. The CDR3 sequence is 14 residues long. V was clipped by 3 bases and J by 4 bases; unmatched bases: 4. Per the germline V gene, CDR1 is LNHDA and CDR2 is SQIVND (reference sequence). The CDR3 reads CASSIQGASTEAFF. In nucleotides, the CDR3 is TGTGCCAGTAGTATCCAGGGGGCTAGCACTGAAGCTTTCTTT.